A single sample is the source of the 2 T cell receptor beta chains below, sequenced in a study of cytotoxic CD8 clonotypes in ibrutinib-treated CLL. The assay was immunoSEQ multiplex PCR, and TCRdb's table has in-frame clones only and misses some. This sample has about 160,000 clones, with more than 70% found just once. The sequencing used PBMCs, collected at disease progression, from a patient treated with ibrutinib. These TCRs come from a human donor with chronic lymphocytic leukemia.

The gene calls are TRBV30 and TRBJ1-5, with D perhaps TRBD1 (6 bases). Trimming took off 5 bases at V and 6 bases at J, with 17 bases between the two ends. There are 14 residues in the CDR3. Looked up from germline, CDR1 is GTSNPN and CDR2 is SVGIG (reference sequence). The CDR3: CAWAQGHLGQPQHF. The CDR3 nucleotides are TGTGCCTGGGCCCAGGGACACCTAGGTCAGCCCCAGCATTTT.

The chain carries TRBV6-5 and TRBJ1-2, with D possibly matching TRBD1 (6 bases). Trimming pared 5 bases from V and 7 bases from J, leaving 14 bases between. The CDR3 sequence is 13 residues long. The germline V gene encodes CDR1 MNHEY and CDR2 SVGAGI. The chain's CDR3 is CASSGQYYGGYTF. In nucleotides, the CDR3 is TGTGCCAGCAGTGGACAGTATTATGGTGGCTACACCTTC.